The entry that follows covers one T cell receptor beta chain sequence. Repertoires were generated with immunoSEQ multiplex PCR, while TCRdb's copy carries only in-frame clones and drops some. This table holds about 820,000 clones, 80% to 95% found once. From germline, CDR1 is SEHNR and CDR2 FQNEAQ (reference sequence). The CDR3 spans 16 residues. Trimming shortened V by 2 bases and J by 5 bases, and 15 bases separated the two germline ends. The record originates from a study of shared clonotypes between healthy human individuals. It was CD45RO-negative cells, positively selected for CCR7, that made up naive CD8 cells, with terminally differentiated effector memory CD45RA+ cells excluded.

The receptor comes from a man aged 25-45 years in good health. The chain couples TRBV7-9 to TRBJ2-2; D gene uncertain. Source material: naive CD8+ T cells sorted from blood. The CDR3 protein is CASSLSSSGATGELFF. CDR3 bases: TGTGCCAGCAGCTTATCCTCGTCGGGTGCTACCGGGGAGCTGTTTTTT.